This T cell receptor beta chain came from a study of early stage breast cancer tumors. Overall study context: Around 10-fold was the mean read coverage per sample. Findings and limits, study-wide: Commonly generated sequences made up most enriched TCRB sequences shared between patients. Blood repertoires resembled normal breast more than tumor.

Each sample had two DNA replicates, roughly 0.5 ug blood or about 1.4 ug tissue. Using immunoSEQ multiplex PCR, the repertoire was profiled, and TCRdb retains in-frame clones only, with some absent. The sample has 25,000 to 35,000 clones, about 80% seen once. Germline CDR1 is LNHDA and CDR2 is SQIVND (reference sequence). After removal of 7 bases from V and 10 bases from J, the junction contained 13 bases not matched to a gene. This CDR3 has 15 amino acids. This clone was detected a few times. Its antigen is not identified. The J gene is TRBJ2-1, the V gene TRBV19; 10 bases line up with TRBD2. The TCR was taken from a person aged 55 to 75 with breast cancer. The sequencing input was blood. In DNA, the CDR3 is TGTGCCAGTACCACAAGTCCTAGCGGGAGAGGCGAGCAGTTCTTC. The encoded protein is CASTTSPSGRGEQFF.